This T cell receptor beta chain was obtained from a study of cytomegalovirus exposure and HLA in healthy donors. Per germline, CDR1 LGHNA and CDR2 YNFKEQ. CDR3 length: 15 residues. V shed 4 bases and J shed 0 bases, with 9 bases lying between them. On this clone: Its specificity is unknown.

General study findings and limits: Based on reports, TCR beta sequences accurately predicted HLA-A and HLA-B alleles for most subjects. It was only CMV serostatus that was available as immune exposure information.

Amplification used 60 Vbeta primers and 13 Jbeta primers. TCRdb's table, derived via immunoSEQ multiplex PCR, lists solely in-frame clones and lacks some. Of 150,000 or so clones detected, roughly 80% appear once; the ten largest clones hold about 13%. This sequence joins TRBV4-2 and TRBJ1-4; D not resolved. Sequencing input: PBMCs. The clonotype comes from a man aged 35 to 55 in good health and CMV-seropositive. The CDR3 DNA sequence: TGTGCCAGCAGCCCGGGAGTTGCAACTAATGAAAAACTGTTTTTT. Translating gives CASSPGVATNEKLFF.